This T cell receptor (beta chain) was recorded in a study of T cell responses to AZD1222 COVID-19 vaccine. Comment on this clone: Its cognate antigen is unknown.

Study results and caveats: Only six individuals given AZD1222 were seropositive at baseline. The peak T cell response came first, and repertoires were sampled only after it.

The CDR3 is made up of 14 amino acids. Germline V lookup: CDR1 SGHRS, CDR2 YFSETQ. Trimming took off 1 base at V and 12 bases at J, with 16 bases between the two ends. Measured with immunoSEQ multiplex PCR; TCRdb has only the in-frame clones, and not every one. Among tens of thousands of clones, around 73% were seen once, and the ten largest hold roughly 21%. This chain joins TRBV5-1 and TRBJ1-4; a possible D gene is TRBD1 (5 bases). The specimen was peripheral blood, collected on day 0 of AZD1222 vaccination. The receptor was isolated from an adult in good health. This CDR3 reads CASSLQGGLGELFF. The CDR3 nucleotides are TGCGCCAGCAGCTTGCAGGGTGGTCTCGGCGAACTGTTTTTT.